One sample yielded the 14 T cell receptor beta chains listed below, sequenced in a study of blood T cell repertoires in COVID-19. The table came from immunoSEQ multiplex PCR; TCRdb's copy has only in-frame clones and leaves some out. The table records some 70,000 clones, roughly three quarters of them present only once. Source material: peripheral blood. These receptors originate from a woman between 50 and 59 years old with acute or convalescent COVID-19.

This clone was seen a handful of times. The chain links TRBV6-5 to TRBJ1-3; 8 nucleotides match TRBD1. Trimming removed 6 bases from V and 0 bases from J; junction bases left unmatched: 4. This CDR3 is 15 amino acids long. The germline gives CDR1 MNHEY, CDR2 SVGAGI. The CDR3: CASSTTGGSGNTIYF. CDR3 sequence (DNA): TGTGCCAGCAGCACTACAGGGGGCTCTGGAAACACCATATATTTT.

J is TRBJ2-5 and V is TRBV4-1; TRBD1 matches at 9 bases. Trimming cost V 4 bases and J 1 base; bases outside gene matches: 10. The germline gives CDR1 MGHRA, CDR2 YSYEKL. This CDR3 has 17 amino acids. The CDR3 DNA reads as TGCGCCAGCAGCCTCGCGGCTTTGGGACAGGGCCAAGAGACCCAGTACTTC. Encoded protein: CASSLAALGQGQETQYF.

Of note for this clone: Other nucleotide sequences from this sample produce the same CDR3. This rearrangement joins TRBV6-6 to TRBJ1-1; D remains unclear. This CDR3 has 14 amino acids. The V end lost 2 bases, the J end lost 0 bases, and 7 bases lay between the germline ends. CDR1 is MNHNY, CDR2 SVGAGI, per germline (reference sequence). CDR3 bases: TGTGCCAGCAGTTACCCAGAAATGAACACTGAAGCTTTCTTT. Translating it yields CASSYPEMNTEAFF.

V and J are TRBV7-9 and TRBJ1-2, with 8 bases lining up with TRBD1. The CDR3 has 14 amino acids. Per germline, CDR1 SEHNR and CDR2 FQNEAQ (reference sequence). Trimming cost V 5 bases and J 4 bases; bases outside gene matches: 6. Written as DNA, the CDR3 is TGTGCCAGCAGCGCAGGGGACAGGAGCTATGGCTACACCTTC. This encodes CASSAGDRSYGYTF.

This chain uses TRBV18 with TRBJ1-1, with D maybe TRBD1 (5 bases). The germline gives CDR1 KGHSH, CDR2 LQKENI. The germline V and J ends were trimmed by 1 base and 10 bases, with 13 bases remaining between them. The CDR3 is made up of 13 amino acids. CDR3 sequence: CASSPQGKRGAFF. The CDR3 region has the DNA TGTGCCAGCTCACCACAGGGGAAGCGGGGAGCTTTCTTT.

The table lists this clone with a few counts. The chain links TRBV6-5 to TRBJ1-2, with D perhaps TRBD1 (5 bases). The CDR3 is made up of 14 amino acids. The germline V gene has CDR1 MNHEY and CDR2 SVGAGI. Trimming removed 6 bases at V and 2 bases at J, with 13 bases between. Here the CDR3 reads CASRQDQTNYGYTF. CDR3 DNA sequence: TGTGCCAGCAGACAGGACCAGACAAACTATGGCTACACCTTC.

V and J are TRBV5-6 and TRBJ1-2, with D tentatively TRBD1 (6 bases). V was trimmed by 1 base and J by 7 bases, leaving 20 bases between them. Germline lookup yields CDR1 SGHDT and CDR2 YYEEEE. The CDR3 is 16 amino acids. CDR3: CASSLPLHLTGSGYTF. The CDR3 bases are TGTGCCAGCAGCTTGCCCCTTCACCTTACAGGGAGTGGCTACACCTTC.

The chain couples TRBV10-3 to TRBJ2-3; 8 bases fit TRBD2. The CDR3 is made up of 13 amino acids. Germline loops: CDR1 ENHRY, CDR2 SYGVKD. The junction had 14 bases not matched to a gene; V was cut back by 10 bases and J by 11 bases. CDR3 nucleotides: TGTGCCACAAGCGGGAGAGGGCTTTTGGGGCAGTATTTT. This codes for CATSGRGLLGQYF.

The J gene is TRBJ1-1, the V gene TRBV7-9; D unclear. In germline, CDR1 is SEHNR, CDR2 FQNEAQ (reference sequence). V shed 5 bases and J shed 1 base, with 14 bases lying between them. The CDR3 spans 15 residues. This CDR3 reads CASSTRPEGNTEAFF. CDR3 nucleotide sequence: TGTGCCAGCAGCACCCGGCCCGAGGGGAACACTGAAGCTTTCTTT.

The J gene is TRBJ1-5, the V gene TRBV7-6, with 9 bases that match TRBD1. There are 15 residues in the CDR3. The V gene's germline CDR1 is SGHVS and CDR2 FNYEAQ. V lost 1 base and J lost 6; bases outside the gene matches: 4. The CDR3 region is CASSLGGQGGQPQHF. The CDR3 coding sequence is TGTGCCAGCAGCTTAGGGGGACAGGGCGGTCAGCCCCAGCATTTT. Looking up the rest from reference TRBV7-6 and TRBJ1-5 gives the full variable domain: GAGVSQSPRYKVTKRGQDVALRCDPISGHVSLYWYRQALGQGPEFLTYFNYEAQQDKSGLPNDRFSAERPEGSISTLTIQRTEQRDSAMYRCASSLGGQGGQPQHFGDGTRLSIL.

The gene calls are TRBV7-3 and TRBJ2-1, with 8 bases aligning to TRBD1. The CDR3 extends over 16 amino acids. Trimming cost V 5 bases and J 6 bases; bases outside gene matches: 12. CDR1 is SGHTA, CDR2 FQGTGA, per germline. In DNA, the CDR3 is TGTGCCAGCAGCCCTAAGGGACAGGACCCTTCCAATGAGCAGTTCTTC. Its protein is CASSPKGQDPSNEQFF.

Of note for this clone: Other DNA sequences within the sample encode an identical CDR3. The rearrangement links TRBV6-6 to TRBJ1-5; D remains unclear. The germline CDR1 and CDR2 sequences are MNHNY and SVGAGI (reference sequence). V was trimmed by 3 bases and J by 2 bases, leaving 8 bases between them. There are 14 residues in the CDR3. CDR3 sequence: CASSYPEGNQPQHF. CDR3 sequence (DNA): TGTGCCAGCAGTTATCCTGAGGGCAATCAGCCCCAGCATTTT.

The CDR3 region has the DNA TGTGCCAGCAGCTTAAACCCGGGACAGTCCTCCTATGGCTACACCTTC. This sequence encodes CASSLNPGQSSYGYTF. The genes are TRBV7-2 and TRBJ1-2, with 7 bases matching TRBD1. The V segment lost 2 bases and the J segment 4 bases; nucleotides outside the gene matches: 10. Per the germline V gene, CDR1 is SGHTA and CDR2 is FQGNSA. There are 16 residues in the CDR3.

In DNA form, the CDR3 reads TGTGCCAGCAGCTTTAGGACAGGGGCGAACACCGGGGAGCTGTTTTTT. Protein product: CASSFRTGANTGELFF. The V call is TRBV5-8, the J call TRBJ2-2; 9 bases align to TRBD1. The J segment lost 0 bases and the V segment lost 2 bases, leaving 2 bases of the junction unmatched. CDR3 size: 16 residues. In germline, CDR1 is SGHTS, CDR2 YDEGEE.